The present T cell receptor (beta chain) was sequenced within a study of siplizumab effects on memory and regulatory T cells (dated by TCRdb to between 2019 and 2020). A note on the overall study: The effect of the anti-CD2 antibody siplizumab on alloreactive T-cell subsets was examined in allogeneic mixed lymphocyte reactions constructed from human PBMCs.

TCRbeta CDR3 sequencing was performed on sorted unstimulated T cells and on proliferating T cells recovered from mixed lymphocyte reactions. Fresh whole blood from ten HLA-typed healthy donors was used as the source from which PBMCs were isolated. Unstimulated CD4+ regulatory T cells were FACS-sorted to map the origin of alloreactive clones. Study-level results and caveats: Whether proliferating Tregs from siplizumab cultures actually had suppressive function was not functionally confirmed. Compared with memory T cells, unstimulated naive T cells appeared more diverse, and naive cells seemed to make a substantial contribution to the alloresponse. Roughly 75-95% of proliferating CD4+ or CD8+ clones could not be assigned a naive or memory phenotype. Sequences below about 10^-5 frequency were poorly captured, so only a minor fraction of alloreactive clones could be mapped to unstimulated subsets. In reactions with siplizumab, an average of about 69% of mappable alloreactive CD4+ clones were Treg-derived, compared with 25% to 30% in control reactions. Siplizumab significantly lowered the cumulative frequency of alloreactive sequences that could be traced to unstimulated CD4+ memory T cells.

The receptor library was made with the immunoSEQ multiplex PCR assay. Each sample had 90,000 to 100,000 TCR templates assayed by the deep sequencing platform. Genomic DNA extracted from sorted T cells was used for TCRbeta CDR3 sequencing. The authors processed their data as follows. The R programming language was used for clonal analysis of the TCRbeta CDR3 data. Alloreactive CD4+ and CD8+ clones were identified by comparing unstimulated samples to CFSE-low samples taken after the reaction. By matching sequences to the repertoires of sorted unstimulated Treg and non-Treg cells, each alloreactive CD4+ clone was assigned a regulatory or non-regulatory origin. The clones in this table, taken by TCRdb from immuneACCESS, are in-frame only. Not every clone is retained; where verified, under half of the shortfall comes from an unresolved V gene, and the cause of the rest is unknown. V and J calls plus clone size are reproduced from that table; the DNA served to infer D and trimming. Counted in this sample were some 99,000 clones; about 91% of them appeared once. The top ten clonotypes cover approximately 0.75% of the sample.

The CDR3 starts with the cysteine, ends with the phenylalanine, and has 13 residues. Left in the record is the CDR3 DNA by itself, 39 bases read in frame from the first base. The trim is 5 bases for V and 2 bases for J, with a gap of 4 bases between the germline ends. From the germline V gene, CDR1 is SNHLY and CDR2 is FYNNEI. As regards this clone: Its recognized antigen is unknown. Nothing much larger sits one base from this clone, and base qualities are not available.

The rearranged segments are TRBV2 and TRBJ2-6; the D gene is unclear. The sequenced sample consisted of Tregs sorted from blood. The receptor's source is a human donor in good health. For the CDR3, the sequence is CASSRPGANVLTF. In nucleotides, the sequence is TGTGCCAGCAGTAGGCCTGGGGCCAACGTCCTGACTTTC.